These 26 T cell receptor beta chains were sequenced from one sample in a study of cytomegalovirus exposure and HLA in healthy donors. The method was immunoSEQ multiplex PCR; TCRdb's version includes in-frame clones alone and lacks a portion of them. The data show around 250,000 clones, nearly 90% seen once. The sequencing sample was made of PBMCs. The receptors originated from a woman in her late teens or twenties in good health and CMV-seronegative.

The chain is built from TRBV6-5 and TRBJ2-2; D ambiguous. V shed 3 bases and J shed 7 bases, with 6 bases lying between them. CDR1 MNHEY and CDR2 SVGAGI come from the germline V gene. This CDR3 is built from 12 residues. CDR3 loop: CASSYNYGELFF. The DNA for the CDR3 is TGTGCCAGCAGTTATAATTACGGGGAGCTGTTTTTT.

This clone was found once. The V gene is TRBV5-4, the J gene TRBJ2-1, with TRBD1 identical over 7 bases. The CDR3 is made up of 15 amino acids. Germline-derived CDR1 and CDR2 are SGHNT and YYREEE (reference sequence). V lost 4 bases and J lost 6; bases outside the gene matches: 10. CDR3 in amino acids: CASSRSPTGLNEQFF. CDR3 bases: TGTGCCAGCAGCCGAAGTCCGACAGGGCTCAATGAGCAGTTCTTC.

The gene calls are TRBV5-4 and TRBJ1-2; possible D gene TRBD1, 5 bases. V lost 1 base to trimming and J lost 8 bases, with 9 bases between them. The CDR3 is made up of 12 amino acids. Per germline, CDR1 SGHNT and CDR2 YYREEE (reference sequence). CDR3 DNA: TGTGCCAGCAGCTTGAGGGGAGGCGGCTACACCTTC. Translating it yields CASSLRGGGYTF.

The chain uses TRBV27 and TRBJ1-2; maybe TRBD1 (6 bases). Germline V CDR1 and CDR2: MNHEY, SMNVEV (reference sequence). Between the trimmed V and J ends, which lost 2 bases and 7 bases, there was a span of 11 bases. This CDR3 has 13 amino acids. Here the CDR3 reads CASSLARGGGYTF. The CDR3 DNA is TGTGCCAGCAGTTTAGCGAGGGGGGGTGGCTACACCTTC.

The chain has TRBV4-1 and TRBJ1-5, with no clear D. This CDR3 comprises 15 residues. From germline, CDR1 is MGHRA and CDR2 YSYEKL. Trimming stripped 3 bases from V and 5 bases from J, with 14 bases between. The CDR3 is CASSHVRGNYQPQHF. The CDR3 region has the DNA TGCGCCAGCAGCCATGTCCGGGGTAATTATCAGCCCCAGCATTTT.

The chain has TRBV10-1 and TRBJ2-1; D may be TRBD1 (7 bases). The CDR3 is 14 residues long. The germline V and J ends were trimmed by 5 bases and 3 bases, with 11 bases remaining between them. The V gene's germline CDR1 is WNHNN and CDR2 SYGVQD (reference sequence). In DNA, the CDR3 is TGCGCCAGCAGTTCAGGGGGGATCTACAATGAGCAGTTCTTC. The encoded protein is CASSSGGIYNEQFF.

J is TRBJ2-7 and V is TRBV4-1; the D is unclear. The germline V gene encodes CDR1 MGHRA and CDR2 YSYEKL. This CDR3 contains 13 residues. V lost 1 base to trimming and J lost 4 bases, with 8 bases between them. CDR3 sequence reads: CASSQAPFYEQYF. DNA for the CDR3: TGCGCCAGCAGCCAAGCCCCCTTTTACGAGCAGTACTTC.

V and J are TRBV4-1 and TRBJ1-2, with TRBD1 matching 9 bases. V lost 3 bases, J lost 5 bases, and 13 bases stayed unmatched. The CDR3 loop spans 17 amino acids. Germline V CDR1 and CDR2: MGHRA, YSYEKL. CDR3 sequence reads: CASSQIKVPGTGYGYTF. CDR3 nucleotides: TGCGCCAGCAGCCAGATCAAAGTACCCGGGACAGGGTATGGCTACACCTTC.

The chain recombines TRBV27 with TRBJ1-5; 8 nucleotides agree with TRBD1. J lost 0 bases, V lost 7 bases, and 17 bases had no gene match. CDR1 is MNHEY and CDR2 is SMNVEV in the germline V gene (reference sequence). The CDR3 covers 19 residues. CDR3 residues: CASNPDRAPLWDSNQPQHF. The CDR3 coding sequence is TGTGCCAGCAACCCGGACAGGGCCCCATTATGGGATAGCAATCAGCCCCAGCATTTT.

The chain is built from TRBV5-1 and TRBJ2-1; D perhaps matches TRBD1 (5 bases). Trimming stripped 0 bases from V and 8 bases from J, with 15 bases between. The CDR3 extends over 15 amino acids. CDR1 is SGHRS and CDR2 is YFSETQ in the germline V gene. The CDR3 sequence: CASSLVVRAPDEQFF. CDR3 DNA: TGCGCCAGCAGCTTGGTAGTCAGGGCACCCGATGAGCAGTTCTTC.

The rearrangement joins TRBV7-9 to TRBJ2-7; weak D call: TRBD2 (5 bases). Germline CDR1 reads SEHNR; CDR2 reads FQNEAQ (reference sequence). This CDR3 spans 12 amino acids. V was trimmed by 0 bases and J by 6 bases, leaving 6 bases between them. CDR3: CASSLAGLEQYV. The CDR3 bases are TGTGCCAGCAGCTTAGCCGGACTCGAGCAGTACGTC.

This clone occurred once. V and J are TRBV30 and TRBJ1-1, with D uncertain. This CDR3 comprises 12 residues. Trimming shortened V by 3 bases and J by 9 bases, and 14 bases separated the two germline ends. Germline loops: CDR1 GTSNPN, CDR2 SVGIG (reference sequence). The CDR3 here is CAWSKPGLKAFF. CDR3 nucleotides: TGTGCCTGGAGCAAACCGGGTTTGAAAGCTTTCTTT.

The chain recombines TRBV18 with TRBJ1-1, with D maybe TRBD1 (5 bases). This CDR3 region has 14 residues. Per germline, CDR1 KGHSH and CDR2 LQKENI. V lost 2 bases to trimming and J lost 6 bases, with 13 bases between them. The CDR3 loop is CASSPVLGEAEAFF. The CDR3 bases are TGTGCCAGCTCACCAGTCCTAGGGGAGGCTGAAGCTTTCTTT.

The chain links TRBV7-3 to TRBJ2-7; D gene ambiguous. CDR1 is SGHTA, CDR2 FQGTGA, per germline. This CDR3 spans 15 amino acids. The V and J ends lost 2 bases and 0 bases respectively, with 11 bases between them. CDR3 in amino acids: CASSLYALSSYEQYF. In nucleotides, the CDR3 is TGTGCCAGCAGCTTATATGCCCTAAGCTCCTACGAGCAGTACTTC.

This chain uses TRBV5-1 with TRBJ2-2; 7 bases match TRBD2. The V and J ends lost 2 bases and 7 bases, in that order; junction bases with no gene match: 2. This CDR3 region has 13 residues. The germline gives CDR1 SGHRS, CDR2 YFSETQ. CDR3 coding DNA: TGCGCCAGCAGCTTTCGGGGGGACGGGGAGCTGTTTTTT. Translation: CASSFRGDGELFF.

This clone has just one count. The chain uses TRBV13 and TRBJ2-5; D remains unclear. The length of the CDR3 is 14 residues. CDR1 and CDR2 from the germline V gene are PRHDT and FYEKMQ (reference sequence). V lost 0 bases to trimming and J lost 3 bases, with 8 bases between them. The CDR3 spells CASSLGLIEETQYF. CDR3 DNA: TGTGCCAGCAGCTTAGGGCTGATAGAAGAGACCCAGTACTTC.

V is TRBV27 and J is TRBJ1-6; D not certain. Germline V lookup: CDR1 MNHEY, CDR2 SMNVEV (reference sequence). CDR3 size: 17 residues. V was cut by 6 bases and J by 7 bases, with 22 bases left in between. The DNA for the CDR3 is TGTGCCAGCAGGCCACTTCGGAGGACTGACTCGAATTCACCCCTCCACTTT. Protein: CASRPLRRTDSNSPLHF.

This rearrangement joins TRBV7-2 to TRBJ1-6, with a possible D match to TRBD1 (6 bases). The V and J ends lost 8 bases and 5 bases respectively, with 10 bases between them. The germline V gene encodes CDR1 SGHTA and CDR2 FQGNSA. This CDR3 has 13 amino acids. The CDR3 region is CASCRGNNSPLHF. DNA for the CDR3: TGTGCCAGCTGCAGGGGAAATAATTCACCCCTCCACTTT.

The chain recombines TRBV14 with TRBJ2-7, with D unresolved. From germline, CDR1 is SGHDN and CDR2 FVKESK. V dropped 1 base and J dropped 1 base, with 14 bases sitting between them. CDR3 length: 16 residues. CDR3 sequence (DNA): TGTGCCAGCAGCCAAGTCGGCAGGTCATTTTCCTACGAGCAGTACTTC. Protein sequence: CASSQVGRSFSYEQYF.

The chain joins TRBV4-3 to TRBJ2-6; maybe TRBD1 (6 bases). The germline gives CDR1 LGHNA, CDR2 YSLEER. Trimming pared 3 bases from V and 0 bases from J, leaving 12 bases between. The CDR3 has 17 amino acids. The chain's CDR3 is CASSQDSLRSGANVLTF. The CDR3 DNA sequence: TGCGCCAGCAGCCAGGACAGCCTCCGCTCTGGGGCCAACGTCCTGACTTTC.

The chain couples TRBV6-1 to TRBJ2-7; TRBD1 is a possible D gene (6 bases). Germline CDR1 reads MNHNS; CDR2 reads SASEGT. The CDR3 is 13 residues long. V lost 6 bases and J 1 base, leaving 10 bases between the germline ends. For the CDR3, the DNA is TGTGCCAGCAGGGACAGACAGTCCTACGAGCAGTACGTC. Translating it yields CASRDRQSYEQYV.

This rearrangement joins TRBV7-2 to TRBJ2-7; 12 nucleotides match TRBD2. This CDR3 comprises 16 residues. Germline V gives CDR1 SGHTA, CDR2 FQGNSA. J lost 2 bases, V lost 4 bases, and 6 bases had no gene match. CDR3 region: CASSSRLAGAAYEQYF. CDR3 DNA: TGTGCCAGCAGCTCAAGACTAGCGGGGGCCGCCTACGAGCAGTACTTC.

V is TRBV6-1 and J is TRBJ1-5, with D possibly being TRBD1 (5 bases). Germline V lookup: CDR1 MNHNS, CDR2 SASEGT. The ends were cut back, 1 base at V and 0 bases at J, with 10 bases in the middle. The CDR3 runs 16 residues. CDR3 residues: CASSEEGWISNQPQHF. CDR3 nucleotide sequence: TGTGCCAGCAGTGAAGAGGGGTGGATTAGCAATCAGCCCCAGCATTTT.

This chain connects TRBV18 to TRBJ2-1; 9 bases fit TRBD1. The CDR3 has 15 residues. The ends lost 3 bases at V and 4 bases at J; junction bases unmatched: 4. Per the germline V gene, CDR1 is KGHSH and CDR2 is LQKENI. For the CDR3, the DNA is TGTGCCAGCTCACCCGGGACAGGGATTTACAATGAGCAGTTCTTC. This sequence encodes CASSPGTGIYNEQFF.

The rearrangement joins TRBV4-1 to TRBJ2-3, with TRBD2 identical over 9 bases. CDR3 size: 16 residues. Germline V gene data show CDR1 as MGHRA and CDR2 as YSYEKL. Unmatched junction bases numbered 7, after V lost 1 base and J lost 5 bases. The CDR3 protein is CASSQARGGAIDTQYF. In nucleotides, the CDR3 is TGCGCCAGCAGCCAAGCCCGCGGGGGGGCGATAGATACGCAGTATTTT.

The chain combines TRBV4-1 with TRBJ2-1; 7 bases fit TRBD1. Germline V gives CDR1 MGHRA, CDR2 YSYEKL. After removal of 6 bases from V and 11 bases from J, the junction contained 4 bases not matched to a gene. The CDR3 totals 11 residues. The CDR3 DNA follows: TGCGCCAGCAGTGAACAGGGGAAGCAGTTCTTC. Protein sequence: CASSEQGKQFF.